The subject of this entry is one TCR beta chain. The sample originates from a study of blood T cell repertoires in COVID-19. Libraries were prepared by immunoSEQ multiplex PCR; TCRdb keeps only in-frame clonotypes and omits some of them. The sample holds about 140,000 clones, 75% to 90% seen once. The V and J ends lost 3 bases and 1 base respectively, with 7 bases between them. The CDR3 consists of 14 residues. The germline V gene has CDR1 SGDLS and CDR2 YYNGEE. The TCR originated in a man between 60 and 75 years old with active or convalescent COVID-19. V gene TRBV9 combines with J gene TRBJ2-2; D is unresolved. Material: peripheral blood. The CDR3 DNA follows: TGTGCCAGCAGCGCCTACGGGAACACCGGGGAGCTGTTTTTT. Protein: CASSAYGNTGELFF.